This T cell receptor beta chain originates from a study of OX40 agonist ivuxolimab in advanced cancers. Study information: Every 2 weeks, patients got intravenous ivuxolimab at one of six dose levels (0.01-10 mg/kg).

Regarding this clone: Its antigen is unidentified.

The V gene lost 5 bases and the J gene lost 5 bases, with 18 bases spanning the gap. The germline gives CDR1 KGHSH, CDR2 LQKENI. The CDR3 is 15 amino acids. Broader study findings: Certain nonresponders likewise exhibited a low normalized T-cell clonal expansion. Within 6 weeks, CD4+ and CD8+ blood T cells expanded clonally at 0.1 to 3.0 mg/kg. CD8+ T cells showed, on average, more clonal expansion than CD4+ cells.

The protocol was immunoSEQ multiplex PCR, while the TCRdb copy is restricted to in-frame clones and leaves out a portion. The sample contains about 34,000 clones, around 90% of which appear only once. This chain uses TRBV18 with TRBJ1-1; D gene uncertain. The sample in question was CD4+ or CD8+ T cells sorted from blood, obtained in a trial of the OX40 agonist ivuxolimab. The sequence was obtained from an adult with an advanced solid tumor such as melanoma, head and neck, liver or kidney cancer. DNA of the CDR3: TGTGCCAGCTCATCAAATTTTGGACTAGGGACTGAAGCTTTCTTT. Amino acids: CASSSNFGLGTEAFF. Filled out from reference TRBV18 and TRBJ1-1, the complete variable domain reads NAGVMQNPRHLVRRRGQEARLRCSPMKGHSHVYWYRQLPEEGLKFMVYLQKENIIDESGMPKERFSAEFPKEGPSILRIQQVVRGDSAAYFCASSSNFGLGTEAFFGQGTRLTVV.